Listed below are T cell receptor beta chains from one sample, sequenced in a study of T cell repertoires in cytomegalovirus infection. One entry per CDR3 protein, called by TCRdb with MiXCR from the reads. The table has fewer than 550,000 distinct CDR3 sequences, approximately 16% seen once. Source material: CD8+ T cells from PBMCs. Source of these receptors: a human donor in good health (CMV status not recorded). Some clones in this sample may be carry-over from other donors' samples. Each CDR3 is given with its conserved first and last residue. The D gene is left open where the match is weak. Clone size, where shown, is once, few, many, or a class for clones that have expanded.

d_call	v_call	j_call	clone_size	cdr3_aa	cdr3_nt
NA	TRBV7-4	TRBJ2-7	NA	CASSPKWDGSYEQYF	TGTGCCAGCAGCCCAAAATGGGACGGCTCCTACGAGCAGTACTTC
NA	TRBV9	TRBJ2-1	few	CASNLRWADEQFF	TGTGCCAGCAACCTAAGGTGGGCAGATGAGCAGTTCTTC
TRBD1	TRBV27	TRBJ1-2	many	CASGLQGAVLNYGYTF	TGTGCCAGCGGTCTACAGGGGGCCGTTTTGAACTATGGCTACACCTTC
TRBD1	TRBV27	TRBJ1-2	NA	CASSRRDRNPYVYTF	TGTGCCAGCAGTCGCCGGGACAGGAACCCTTATGTCTACACCTTC
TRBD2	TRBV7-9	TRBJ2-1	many	CASSRGGLYNEQFF	TGTGCCAGCAGCCGGGGGGGGCTCTACAATGAGCAGTTCTTC
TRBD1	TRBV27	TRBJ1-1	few	CASSSRTGGAWTEAFF	TGTGCCAGCAGTTCCCGGACAGGGGGCGCATGGACTGAAGCTTTCTTT
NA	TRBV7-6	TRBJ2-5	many	CASSPVYRAEETQYF	TGTGCCAGCAGCCCTGTTTACCGGGCAGAAGAGACCCAGTACTTC
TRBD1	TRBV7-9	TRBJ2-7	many	CASSGDGPGQGSRSSYEQYF	TGTGCCAGCAGCGGAGATGGTCCGGGACAGGGGTCGAGGAGCTCCTACGAGCAGTACTTC
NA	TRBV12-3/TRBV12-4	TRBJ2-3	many	CASRPAGVPDTQYF	TGTGCCAGCCGCCCAGCAGGGGTCCCAGATACGCAGTATTTT
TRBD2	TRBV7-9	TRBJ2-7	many	CASSPRLAGGQSYEQYF	TGTGCCAGCAGCCCGAGACTAGCGGGGGGCCAATCCTACGAGCAGTACTTC
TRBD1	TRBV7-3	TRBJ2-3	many	CASSTTGMGTDTQYF	TGTGCCAGCAGCACGACAGGGATGGGCACAGATACGCAGTATTTT
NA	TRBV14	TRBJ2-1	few	CASSQPDRYNEQFF	TGTGCCAGCAGCCAACCCGACAGATACAATGAGCAGTTCTTC
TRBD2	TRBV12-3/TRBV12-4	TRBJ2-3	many	CASPPGREGRASTDTQYF	TGTGCCAGCCCTCCTGGGCGGGAGGGCCGTGCTAGCACAGATACGCAGTATTTT
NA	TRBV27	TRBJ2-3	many	CASSLRRGASTGTDTQYF	TGTGCCAGCAGTTTACGGAGGGGGGCCTCCACTGGTACAGATACGCAGTATTTT
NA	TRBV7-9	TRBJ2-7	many	CASSIRSYEQYF	TGTGCCAGCAGCATTCGTAGCTACGAGCAGTACTTC
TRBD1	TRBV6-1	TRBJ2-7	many	CASSWTGGAYEQYF	TGTGCCAGCAGTTGGACAGGGGGCGCATACGAGCAGTACTTC
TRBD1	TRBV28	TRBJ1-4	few	CASSPRDREEKLFF	TGTGCCAGCAGCCCAAGGGACAGGGAAGAAAAACTGTTTTTT
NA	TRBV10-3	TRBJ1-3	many	CAITVQESRVNTIYF	TGTGCCATCACGGTTCAAGAATCGCGAGTTAACACCATATATTTT
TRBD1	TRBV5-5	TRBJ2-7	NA	CASSSDRNYEQYF	TGTGCCAGCAGTTCGGACAGGAACTACGAGCAGTACTTC
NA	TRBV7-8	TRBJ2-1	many	CASSRHRAVINEQFF	TGTGCCAGCAGCCGACACAGGGCTGTGATCAATGAGCAGTTCTTC